In its sample, the clone carrying this T cell receptor (beta chain) was seen a few times. CDR3 length: 14 residues. The germline V gene encodes CDR1 DFQATT and CDR2 SNEGSKA (reference sequence). The V gene lost 5 bases and the J gene lost 12 bases, with 26 bases spanning the gap. TCRdb reprocessed the RT-PCR reads via MiXCR and lists one record per CDR3 protein. The data contain about 230,000 distinct CDR3 sequences, roughly 13% of them singletons. The sample comes from a study of patients and donors after allogeneic stem cell transplantation. Material: blood, either unsorted or a sorted T cell fraction (not recorded which). This clonotype originated in a human donor who was either an allogeneic HSCT recipient or a stem cell or donor lymphocyte infusion donor (not recorded which). It is not recorded whose cells these are; they may come from a transplant donor. The gene calls are TRBV20-1 and TRBJ2-7; D is tentatively TRBD1 or TRBD2 (6 bases each). This CDR3 reads CSALGGRRALFPYF. In DNA, the CDR3 is TGCAGTGCTCTAGGGGGGCGTCGCGCCCTATTTCCGTACTTC.